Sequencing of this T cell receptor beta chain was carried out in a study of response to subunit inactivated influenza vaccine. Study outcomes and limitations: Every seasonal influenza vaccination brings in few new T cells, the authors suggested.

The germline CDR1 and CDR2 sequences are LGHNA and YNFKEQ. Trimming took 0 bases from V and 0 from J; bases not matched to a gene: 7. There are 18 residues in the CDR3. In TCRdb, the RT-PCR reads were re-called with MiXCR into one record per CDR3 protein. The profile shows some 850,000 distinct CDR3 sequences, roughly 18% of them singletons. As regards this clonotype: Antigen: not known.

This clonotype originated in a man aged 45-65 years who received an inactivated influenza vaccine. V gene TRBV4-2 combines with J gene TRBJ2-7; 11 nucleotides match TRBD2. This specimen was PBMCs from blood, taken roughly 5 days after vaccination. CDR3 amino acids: CASSQDASGGSSSYEQYF. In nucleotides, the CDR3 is TGTGCCAGCAGCCAAGATGCTAGCGGGGGGTCGAGCTCCTACGAGCAGTACTTC.